This entry concerns a single T cell receptor (beta chain). The entry originates in a study of cytomegalovirus exposure and HLA in healthy donors. The protocol was immunoSEQ multiplex PCR, while the TCRdb copy is restricted to in-frame clones and leaves out a portion. The repertoire consists of about 120,000 clones, with 89% occurring once and the leading ten covering around 1.2%. The CDR3 has 16 amino acids. CDR1 SGHRS and CDR2 YFSETQ come from the germline V gene. The trim removed 6 bases at V and 5 bases at J, leaving 16 bases unmatched. The specimen was PBMCs. This sequence joins TRBV5-1 and TRBJ2-7; TRBD1 aligns across 8 bases. The origin of this receptor is a woman younger than 35 in good health and CMV-seronegative. The CDR3: CASNRMKRQGINEQYF. The DNA for the CDR3 is TGCGCCAGCAACCGCATGAAAAGACAGGGGATCAACGAGCAGTACTTC.